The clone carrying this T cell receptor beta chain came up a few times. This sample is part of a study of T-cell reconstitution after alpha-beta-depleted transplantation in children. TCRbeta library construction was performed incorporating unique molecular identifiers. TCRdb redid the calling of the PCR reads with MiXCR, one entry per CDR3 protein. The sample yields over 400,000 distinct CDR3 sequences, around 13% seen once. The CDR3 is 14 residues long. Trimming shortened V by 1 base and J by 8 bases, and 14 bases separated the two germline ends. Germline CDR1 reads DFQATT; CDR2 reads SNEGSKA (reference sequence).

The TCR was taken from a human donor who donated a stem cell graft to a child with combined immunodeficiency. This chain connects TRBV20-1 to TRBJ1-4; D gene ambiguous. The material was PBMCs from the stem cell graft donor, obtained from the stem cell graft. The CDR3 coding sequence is TGCAGTGCTAGAGTAAGGCTGCAAAGGGAAAAACTGTTTTTT. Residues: CSARVRLQREKLFF.